This TCR beta chain was sequenced for a study of CD8 T cells in ankylosing spondylitis. Overall study findings and caveats: Reportedly, disease-linked clones are significantly enriched in ankylosing spondylitis patients' matched synovial fluid. What appeared characteristic of ankylosing spondylitis blood was a TCR beta motif of under 10 highly homologous variants. Reactive arthritis synovial fluid and blood were previously reported to contain some motif variants.

This clonotype has a count of ten or more. What it binds is not known. V lost 3 bases to trimming and J lost 5 bases, with 14 bases between them. The CDR3 totals 14 residues. Germline lookup yields CDR1 DFQATT and CDR2 SNEGSKA (reference sequence). Library preparation for TCR beta used quantitative 5'-RACE with molecular barcodes. TCRdb reprocessed the 5' RACE reads via MiXCR and lists one record per CDR3 protein. The sample yields hundreds of thousands of distinct CDR3 sequences, less than 25% seen once. The clonotype originates from a female donor with ankylosing spondylitis or in good health (not recorded which). Material: blood, either unsorted or a sorted T cell fraction (not recorded which). The chain employs TRBV20-1 and TRBJ2-1, with a possible D match to TRBD2 (6 bases). CDR3 bases: TGCAGTGCTAGTAGGCGGGACGGCCACAATGAGCAGTTCTTC. It specifies CSASRRDGHNEQFF.